The 5 T cell receptor beta chains in this list originate from one sample, sequenced in a study of cytomegalovirus exposure and HLA in healthy donors. 13 Jbeta primers and 60 Vbeta primers were used for the PCR. TCRdb's copy holds only in-frame clones and misses some; the assay was immunoSEQ multiplex PCR. The table shows about 60,000 clones, with approximately 79% occurring only once. Sequences were obtained from PBMCs. These receptors were obtained from a woman in her twenties or thirties in good health and CMV-seronegative.

The rearrangement uses TRBV10-2 and TRBJ2-5, with TRBD2 matching 7 bases. This CDR3 is 13 amino acids long. Germline trimming cut 5 bases from V and 4 bases from J; bases unmatched to any gene: 4. Germline V gene sequence: CDR1 WSHSY, CDR2 SAAADI. CDR3 residues: CASSSGEGETQYF. CDR3 nucleotides: TGCGCCAGCAGTAGCGGGGAGGGAGAGACCCAGTACTTC.

The chain carries TRBV6-5 and TRBJ1-1; no reliable D call. Germline values: CDR1 MNHEY, CDR2 SVGAGI. The CDR3 sequence is 14 residues long. The V and J ends lost 6 bases and 1 base respectively, with 12 bases between them. The CDR3 loop is CASSMDSRNTEAFF. The CDR3 coding sequence is TGTGCCAGCAGCATGGATAGCCGGAACACTGAAGCTTTCTTT.

The rearrangement uses TRBV7-9 and TRBJ1-3, with a tentative D call TRBD1 (6 bases). CDR1 is SEHNR, CDR2 FQNEAQ, per germline (reference sequence). The CDR3 has 17 amino acids. Deletions cut 0 bases from V and 2 bases from J, with 14 bases between. The CDR3 sequence: CASSLARGIGAGNTIYF. The CDR3 DNA reads as TGTGCCAGCAGCTTAGCTAGGGGGATTGGAGCTGGAAACACCATATATTTT.

The DNA for the CDR3 is TGTGCCAGTACACAACAAATACAGGACCAAGAGACCCAGTACTTC. Its protein product is CASTQQIQDQETQYF. The chain recombines TRBV6-1 with TRBJ2-5; D might be TRBD1 (5 bases). CDR3 size: 15 residues. Germline CDR1 is MNHNS and CDR2 is SASEGT. V was cut by 9 bases and J by 0 bases, with 17 bases left in between.

The chain recombines TRBV30 with TRBJ2-3; 10 bases fit TRBD1. The CDR3 is 15 residues long. Germline values: CDR1 GTSNPN, CDR2 SVGIG (reference sequence). J was trimmed by 2 bases and V by 1 base; bases with no gene match: 3. CDR3 region: CAWSGTGGSTDTQYF. As DNA, the CDR3 is TGTGCCTGGAGTGGGACAGGGGGGTCCACAGATACGCAGTATTTT.